The rows below give T cell receptor beta chains drawn from one sample of a study of cytomegalovirus exposure and HLA in healthy donors. This table comes from immunoSEQ multiplex PCR, and its TCRdb copy is limited to in-frame clones, with some not included. The sample contains about 170,000 clones, around 83% of which appear only once. Sequenced material: PBMCs. The receptor set was obtained from a man aged 18 to 35 in good health and CMV-seropositive. CDR3s include the opening cysteine and the closing phenylalanine or tryptophan. D genes are given only for firm matches. Size tells how often a clone was seen (once, few, many) or the class of an expanded clone, and some rows leave it out.

j_gene: TRBJ2-3
abundance: few
v_gene: TRBV19
d_gene: -
CDR3aa: CASARGITDTQYF
CDR3nt: TGTGCCAGCGCGCGAGGGATCACAGATACGCAGTATTTT

j_gene: TRBJ2-7
abundance: once
v_gene: TRBV5-1
d_gene: TRBD2
CDR3aa: CASSSERGTGEQYF
CDR3nt: TGCGCCAGCAGCTCTGAGCGGGGGACTGGGGAGCAGTACTTC

j_gene: TRBJ2-2
abundance: -
v_gene: TRBV7-2
d_gene: TRBD2
CDR3aa: CASSLAPGGGDRAGELFF
CDR3nt: TGTGCCAGCAGCTTAGCGCCTGGCGGGGGGGATCGGGCCGGGGAGCTGTTTTTT

j_gene: TRBJ1-4
abundance: -
v_gene: TRBV2
d_gene: TRBD1
CDR3aa: CASSETGGTNEKLFF
CDR3nt: TGTGCCAGCAGTGAGACAGGGGGAACTAATGAAAAACTGTTTTTT

j_gene: TRBJ2-3
abundance: -
v_gene: TRBV6-4
d_gene: TRBD2
CDR3aa: CASSLAGGPTDTQYF
CDR3nt: TGTGCCAGCAGTCTAGCGGGGGGGCCCACAGATACGCAGTATTTT

j_gene: TRBJ2-1
abundance: -
v_gene: TRBV11-3
d_gene: TRBD2
CDR3aa: CASSAQKRGIYNEQFF
CDR3nt: TGTGCCAGCAGCGCTCAAAAGCGGGGGATTTACAATGAGCAGTTCTTC

j_gene: TRBJ2-5
abundance: -
v_gene: TRBV10-3
d_gene: -
CDR3aa: CAISEGGQKNF
CDR3nt: TGTGCCATCAGTGAGGGGGGCCAAAAGAACTTC

j_gene: TRBJ1-2
abundance: -
v_gene: TRBV7-6
d_gene: -
CDR3aa: CASSSSQGGFNRYGYTF
CDR3nt: TGTGCCAGCAGCTCCTCACAGGGTGGGTTTAATCGCTATGGCTACACCTTC

j_gene: TRBJ2-7
abundance: -
v_gene: TRBV19
d_gene: -
CDR3aa: CASSRGSGYEQYF
CDR3nt: TGTGCCAGTTCTCGGGGGTCAGGCTACGAGCAGTACTTC

j_gene: TRBJ2-1
abundance: -
v_gene: TRBV4-1
d_gene: TRBD2
CDR3aa: CASSQDRTSGGPLGGEQFF
CDR3nt: TGCGCCAGCAGCCAAGATCGGACTAGCGGGGGCCCTCTCGGGGGTGAGCAGTTCTTC

j_gene: TRBJ2-7
abundance: -
v_gene: TRBV11-2
d_gene: -
CDR3aa: CASSLVGTSEQYF
CDR3nt: TGTGCCAGCAGCTTAGTGGGCACCTCCGAGCAGTACTTC

j_gene: TRBJ2-1
abundance: once
v_gene: TRBV4-1
d_gene: -
CDR3aa: CASSQDASEQFF
CDR3nt: TGCGCCAGCAGCCAAGACGCGAGTGAGCAGTTCTTC

j_gene: TRBJ2-5
abundance: -
v_gene: TRBV10-3
d_gene: TRBD2
CDR3aa: CAISDERGQETQYF
CDR3nt: TGTGCCATCAGTGATGAGCGGGGTCAAGAGACCCAGTACTTC

j_gene: TRBJ2-5
abundance: -
v_gene: TRBV4-3
d_gene: TRBD2
CDR3aa: CASSQGTSGQETQYF
CDR3nt: TGCGCCAGCAGCCAAGGGACTAGCGGCCAAGAGACCCAGTACTTC

j_gene: TRBJ2-2
abundance: -
v_gene: TRBV4-3
d_gene: -
CDR3aa: CASSQGSGAGELFF
CDR3nt: TGCGCCAGCAGCCAAGGGTCAGGGGCCGGGGAGCTGTTTTTT

j_gene: TRBJ2-7
abundance: -
v_gene: TRBV19
d_gene: -
CDR3aa: CASSPGGLYEQYF
CDR3nt: TGTGCCAGTAGTCCTGGAGGGCTTTACGAGCAGTACTTC

j_gene: TRBJ2-7
abundance: -
v_gene: TRBV7-2
d_gene: -
CDR3aa: CASSSGKGVGDEQYF
CDR3nt: TGTGCCAGCAGTTCAGGCAAGGGGGTCGGGGACGAGCAGTACTTC

j_gene: TRBJ2-5
abundance: few
v_gene: TRBV7-2
d_gene: TRBD2
CDR3aa: CASSSSGGAGETQYF
CDR3nt: TGTGCCAGCAGCTCTAGCGGGGGGGCGGGAGAGACCCAGTACTTC

j_gene: TRBJ1-2
abundance: -
v_gene: TRBV6-5
d_gene: TRBD1
CDR3aa: CASSYLGQGNYGYTF
CDR3nt: TGTGCCAGCAGTTACTTGGGACAGGGCAACTATGGCTACACCTTC

j_gene: TRBJ2-6
abundance: few
v_gene: TRBV7-2
d_gene: TRBD1
CDR3aa: CASNNDRANVLTF
CDR3nt: TGTGCCAGCAACAATGACAGGGCAAATGTCCTGACTTTC

j_gene: TRBJ2-5
abundance: -
v_gene: TRBV15
d_gene: -
CDR3aa: CATRPRGVETQYF
CDR3nt: TGTGCCACCAGACCCAGGGGAGTGGAGACCCAGTACTTC

j_gene: TRBJ2-3
abundance: -
v_gene: TRBV6-1
d_gene: TRBD2
CDR3aa: CASSERGLAPPDTQYF
CDR3nt: TGTGCCAGCAGTGAACGGGGACTAGCTCCCCCAGATACGCAGTATTTT

j_gene: TRBJ1-3
abundance: -
v_gene: TRBV9
d_gene: -
CDR3aa: CASSVAGSGNTIYF
CDR3nt: TGTGCCAGCAGCGTAGCGGGGTCTGGAAACACCATATATTTT

j_gene: TRBJ2-7
abundance: -
v_gene: TRBV15
d_gene: -
CDR3aa: CATSRGAGNYEQYF
CDR3nt: TGTGCCACCAGCAGAGGCGCAGGGAACTACGAGCAGTACTTC

j_gene: TRBJ1-2
abundance: -
v_gene: TRBV4-2
d_gene: TRBD1
CDR3aa: CASSQGQGASDGYTF
CDR3nt: TGTGCCAGCAGCCAAGGTCAGGGGGCCAGTGATGGCTACACCTTC

j_gene: TRBJ1-6
abundance: once
v_gene: TRBV6-6
d_gene: -
CDR3aa: CASLLQGGAPLHF
CDR3nt: TGTGCCAGCCTCCTGCAGGGCGGCGCACCCCTCCACTTT

j_gene: TRBJ2-5
abundance: -
v_gene: TRBV7-3
d_gene: -
CDR3aa: CASSPQVEETQYF
CDR3nt: TGTGCCAGCAGCCCGCAGGTAGAAGAGACCCAGTACTTC